This T cell receptor (beta chain) emerged from a study of CD8+CD57+ T cells in acquired aplastic anemia. About the study: The study obtained an average of 3.2 ug of DNA from sorted CD4+ and CD8+ cells.

This clonotype was picked up one time. Its specificity is not known. Template material for TCR beta VDJ and CDR3 profiling consisted of genomic DNA. TCRdb reanalysed the reads using MiXCR and keeps one entry per CDR3 protein. The sample has roughly 180,000 distinct CDR3 sequences; almost 50% are singletons. Sequencing was done on patients that had shown CD8+CD57+ cell expansion by flow cytometry. General observations from the study: A significant difference in CD8+ Simpson's diversity between patients and controls was not found.

Per the germline V gene, CDR1 is SGDLS and CDR2 is YYNGEE. V lost 0 bases and J lost 4, with 10 bases in between. The CDR3 is 14 residues long. This sequence originates from a human donor with aplastic anemia. Material for sequencing was sorted CD4+, CD8+, or CD8+CD57+ T cells (not recorded which) from PBMCs. The genes are TRBV9 and TRBJ1-1; D call uncertain. The CDR3 loop is CASSVVARGTEAFF. The CDR3, as DNA: TGTGCCAGCAGCGTAGTTGCGAGAGGCACTGAAGCTTTCTTT.